The 15 T cell receptor beta chains listed next were all sequenced from one sample in a study of preoperative IRX-2 immunotherapy in early breast cancer. The sample's treatment: preoperative locoregional IRX-2 cytokine immunotherapy. Clones were sequenced by immunoSEQ multiplex PCR, and TCRdb holds only the in-frame ones, with some missing. The table includes about 32,000 clones, over 80% detected once. The sequencing here drew on lymph node tissue, taken from a patient treated with IRX-2 immunotherapy. The receptors here all came from a human donor with breast cancer.

The chain links TRBV2 to TRBJ2-5; D possibly corresponds to TRBD2 (5 bases). V was shortened by 10 bases and J by 3 bases, with 18 bases between the two germline ends. The V gene's germline CDR1 is SNHLY and CDR2 FYNNEI. The CDR3 extends over 14 amino acids. CDR3 nucleotide sequence: TGTGCCACCTCCGCGGGCGAGTGGGAAGAGACCCAGTACTTC. This translates into CATSAGEWEETQYF.

Only a few counts were recorded for this clone. J is TRBJ1-2 and V is TRBV15, with D possibly matching TRBD1 (5 bases). This CDR3 contains 15 residues. Between the trimmed V and J ends, which lost 0 bases and 7 bases, there was a span of 15 bases. CDR1 is LNHNV, CDR2 YYDKDF, per germline (reference sequence). CDR3 nucleotides: TGTGCCACCAGCAGAGACAGGGACCCACGGCGTGGCTACACCTTC. Protein: CATSRDRDPRRGYTF.

This chain uses TRBV28 with TRBJ1-5; 8 bases agree with TRBD1. The CDR3 is 14 amino acids. From germline, CDR1 is MDHEN and CDR2 SYDVKM. V dropped 9 bases and J dropped 6; count of bases not matched to a gene: 10. CDR3 in amino acids: CASRIQGVSQPQHF. The CDR3 DNA reads TGTGCCAGTAGAATACAGGGGGTTAGTCAGCCCCAGCATTTT.

The chain carries TRBV19 and TRBJ2-1; a possible D gene is TRBD1 (5 bases). Germline V lookup: CDR1 LNHDA, CDR2 SQIVND (reference sequence). The CDR3 is made up of 16 amino acids. The V end lost 3 bases, the J end lost 2 bases, and 14 bases lay between the germline ends. The CDR3 coding sequence is TGTGCCAGTAGTATTTACTCAGGGTCAACCTACAATGAGCAGTTCTTC. This codes for CASSIYSGSTYNEQFF.

The rearrangement links TRBV5-1 to TRBJ2-1; weak D call: TRBD1 (6 bases). CDR1 SGHRS and CDR2 YFSETQ come from the germline V gene. The CDR3 sequence is 15 residues long. V shed 4 bases and J shed 1 base, with 12 bases lying between them. The CDR3 DNA sequence: TGCGCCAGCAGCCAGGGGACATATTCCTACAATGAGCAGTTCTTC. Protein sequence: CASSQGTYSYNEQFF.

J is TRBJ2-2 and V is TRBV2; tentative D call: TRBD1 (6 bases). Trimming shortened V by 7 bases and J by 6 bases, and 15 bases separated the two germline ends. The CDR3 contains 14 residues. Germline values: CDR1 SNHLY, CDR2 FYNNEI. CDR3 loop: CASKTTGFAGELFF. DNA of the CDR3: TGTGCCAGCAAAACTACAGGGTTCGCCGGGGAGCTGTTTTTT.

The chain couples TRBV15 to TRBJ2-1, with 11 bases fitting TRBD2. Looked up from germline, CDR1 is LNHNV and CDR2 is YYDKDF (reference sequence). Trimming removed 5 bases from V and 4 bases from J; junction bases left unmatched: 10. The CDR3 runs to 17 residues. CDR3 protein: CATSRGGLAGRYNEQFF. The CDR3 DNA follows: TGTGCCACCAGCCGGGGAGGACTAGCGGGCCGATACAATGAGCAGTTCTTC.

The chain has TRBV6-8 and TRBJ2-3, with D hard to call. This CDR3 is 17 amino acids long. Germline V gene data show CDR1 as MNHGY and CDR2 as SAAAGT. Trimming took 7 bases from V and 6 from J, leaving 26 bases between them. The DNA of the CDR3 is TGTGCCAGCACCGAGCCCCTGGACCCGAGATATTTGGATACGCAGTATTTT. This codes for CASTEPLDPRYLDTQYF.

The rearrangement joins TRBV5-1 to TRBJ2-7, with D tentatively TRBD2 (6 bases). Germline V lookup: CDR1 SGHRS, CDR2 YFSETQ. The CDR3 length is 17 residues. The ends were cut back, 0 bases at V and 6 bases at J, with 22 bases in the middle. CDR3 DNA sequence: TGCGCCAGCAGCTTGGTGGGGGGTTTAGGTACGGGCAGCGAGCAGTACTTC. The encoded protein is CASSLVGGLGTGSEQYF. Variable domain in full (rest from reference TRBV5-1 and TRBJ2-7): KAGVTQTPRYLIKTRGQQVTLSCSPISGHRSVSWYQQTPGQGLQFLFEYFSETQRNKGNFPGRFSGRQFSNSRSEMNVSTLELGDSALYLCASSLVGGLGTGSEQYFGPGTRLTVT.

The gene calls are TRBV30 and TRBJ2-1, with D unclear. The V and J ends lost 5 bases and 5 bases respectively, with 7 bases between them. Per the germline V gene, CDR1 is GTSNPN and CDR2 is SVGIG (reference sequence). The CDR3 is 11 amino acids. The CDR3 spells CAWAPNNEQFF. The CDR3 nucleotides are TGTGCCTGGGCTCCTAACAATGAGCAGTTCTTC.

This chain links TRBV30 with TRBJ1-5, with D perhaps matching TRBD1 (5 bases). V lost 2 bases and J 9 bases, leaving 14 bases between the germline ends. Germline assignment: CDR1 GTSNPN and CDR2 SVGIG (reference sequence). This CDR3 is 13 amino acids long. In DNA, the CDR3 is TGTGCCTGGAGTCCCCAGGGTCTGGGGCCCCAGCATTTT. Protein: CAWSPQGLGPQHF.

J is TRBJ2-1 and V is TRBV15, with D possibly matching TRBD1 (5 bases). Germline loops: CDR1 LNHNV, CDR2 YYDKDF (reference sequence). The CDR3 is 14 residues long. V gave up 1 base and J gave up 8 bases, with 12 bases separating them. The CDR3 DNA reads TGTGCCACCAGCAGAGGGGGCGCGGTGGATGAGCAGTTCTTC. Its translation is CATSRGGAVDEQFF.

This chain joins TRBV19 and TRBJ1-1, with D hard to call. CDR3 length: 13 amino acids. Germline-derived CDR1 and CDR2 are LNHDA and SQIVND (reference sequence). The ends were cut back, 6 bases at V and 4 bases at J, with 12 bases in the middle. The CDR3 loop reads CASSKNRGTEAFF. CDR3 DNA sequence: TGTGCCAGTAGCAAGAACCGAGGCACTGAAGCTTTCTTT. The whole variable domain, filled in from reference TRBV19 and TRBJ1-1, reads DGGITQSPKYLFRKEGQNVTLSCEQNLNHDAMYWYRQDPGQGLRLIYYSQIVNDFQKGDIAEGYSVSREKKESFPLTVTSAQKNPTAFYLCASSKNRGTEAFFGQGTRLTVV.

This sequence joins TRBV25-1 and TRBJ1-3; 10 nucleotides agree with TRBD1. Germline V CDR1 and CDR2: MGHDK, SYGVNS. Trimming took 9 bases from V and 6 from J; bases not matched to a gene: 5. The CDR3 totals 13 residues. The CDR3 loop reads CASRGQGVNTIYF. In DNA form, the CDR3 reads TGTGCCAGTCGAGGACAGGGGGTAAACACCATATATTTT.

The chain couples TRBV6-1 to TRBJ1-2; D remains ambiguous. This CDR3 has 15 amino acids. V was trimmed by 1 base and J by 4 bases, leaving 13 bases between them. CDR1 and CDR2 from the germline V gene are MNHNS and SASEGT. CDR3 sequence (DNA): TGTGCCAGCAGTGAAGTAGGGAAGGGAATCTATGGCTACACCTTC. This translates into CASSEVGKGIYGYTF.